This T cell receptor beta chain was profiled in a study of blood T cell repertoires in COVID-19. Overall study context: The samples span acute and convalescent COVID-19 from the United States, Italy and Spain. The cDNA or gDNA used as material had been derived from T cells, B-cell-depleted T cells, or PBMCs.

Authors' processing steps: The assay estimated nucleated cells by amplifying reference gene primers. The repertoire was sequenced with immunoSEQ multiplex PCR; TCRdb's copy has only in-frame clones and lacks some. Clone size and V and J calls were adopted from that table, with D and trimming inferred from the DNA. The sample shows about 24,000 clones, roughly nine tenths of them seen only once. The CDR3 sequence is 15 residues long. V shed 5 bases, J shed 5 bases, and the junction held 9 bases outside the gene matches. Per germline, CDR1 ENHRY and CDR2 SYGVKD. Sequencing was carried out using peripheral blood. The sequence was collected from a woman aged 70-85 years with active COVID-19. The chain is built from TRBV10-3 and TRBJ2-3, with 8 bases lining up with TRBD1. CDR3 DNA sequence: TGTGCCATCAGTACGGACAGGGAAATAAGAGATACGCAGTATTTT. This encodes CAISTDREIRDTQYF.